This T cell receptor beta chain was identified in a study of cytomegalovirus exposure and HLA in healthy donors. V was trimmed by 8 bases and J by 0 bases, leaving 14 bases between them. The CDR3 extends over 15 amino acids. Per the germline V gene, CDR1 is MDHEN and CDR2 is SYDVKM. In the PCR, 60 Vbeta and 13 Jbeta primers were used. Using immunoSEQ multiplex PCR, the repertoire was profiled, and TCRdb retains in-frame clones only, with some absent. The data show roughly 120,000 clones, 15% seen once. The specimen sequenced was PBMCs. The chain employs TRBV28 and TRBJ1-5; D is unresolved. The source is a woman aged 18 to 35 in good health and CMV-seronegative. CDR3 nucleotide sequence: TGTGCCAGCCACCTCGCGGGATCTAGCAATCAGCCCCAGCATTTT. Translating it yields CASHLAGSSNQPQHF. Based on the CDR3 plus reference TRBV28 and TRBJ1-5, the full variable domain is DVKVTQSSRYLVKRTGEKVFLECVQDMDHENMFWYRQDPGLGLRLIYFSYDVKMKEKGDIPEGYSVSREKKERFSLILESASTNQTSMYLCASHLAGSSNQPQHFGDGTRLSIL.